The rows below give T cell receptor beta chains drawn from one sample of a study of blood T cell repertoires in COVID-19. TCRdb's copy holds only in-frame clones and misses some; the assay was immunoSEQ multiplex PCR. The repertoire holds more than 95,000 clones, with around 86% as singletons. Sequenced sample: peripheral blood. These TCRs come from a man older than 75 with acute or convalescent COVID-19. Both conserved end residues are part of each CDR3. The D gene is left open where the match is weak. Some rows mark clone size as missing; the rest say once, few, many or name a class of expanded clone.

DNA: TGCGCCCCTAGCAGGGGGCGGCTACGAGAAAAACTGTTTTTT
CDR3: CAPSRGRLREKLFF
size: .
V: TRBV4-1
D: TRBD1
J: TRBJ1-4

DNA: TGTGCCACCAGTGCCGCGACCGGGACTAAGAACACCGGGGAGCTGTTTTTT
CDR3: CATSAATGTKNTGELFF
size: .
V: TRBV24-1
D: TRBD2
J: TRBJ2-2

DNA: TGTGCCAGCAGCGCAGCGTCAGGGTTAACCAACTATGGCTACACCTTC
CDR3: CASSAASGLTNYGYTF
size: .
V: TRBV9
D: .
J: TRBJ1-2

DNA: TGTGCCAGCAGCTTAGGGACAGGGGGTTATCAGCCCCAGCATTTT
CDR3: CASSLGTGGYQPQHF
size: .
V: TRBV11-2
D: TRBD1
J: TRBJ1-5

DNA: TGTGCCAGCAACAGGGCGTTTGATGGCTACACCTTC
CDR3: CASNRAFDGYTF
size: few
V: TRBV7-2
D: .
J: TRBJ1-2

DNA: TGTGCCAGCAGTTTATGGGGGCCAGAAAACTCTGGAAACACCATATATTTT
CDR3: CASSLWGPENSGNTIYF
size: .
V: TRBV28
D: .
J: TRBJ1-3

DNA: TGTGCCAGCTCACCACCCGTCCTGTATGGCTACACCTTC
CDR3: CASSPPVLYGYTF
size: .
V: TRBV18
D: .
J: TRBJ1-2

DNA: TGTGCCAGCAGCCTATCTTGGGAATACGGACAGGGAAACTATGGCTACACCTTC
CDR3: CASSLSWEYGQGNYGYTF
size: .
V: TRBV5-6
D: TRBD1
J: TRBJ1-2

DNA: TGTGCCAGCTGTGAGGCCATGAACACTGAAGCTTTCTTT
CDR3: CASCEAMNTEAFF
size: .
V: TRBV2
D: .
J: TRBJ1-1

DNA: TGTGCCAGCAGTTATGGGGGGACTAGCTGGAATGAGCAGTTCTTC
CDR3: CASSYGGTSWNEQFF
size: .
V: TRBV6-5
D: TRBD2
J: TRBJ2-1

DNA: TGTGCCAGCAGACGATCTAGCGGGTTCTCCGATGAGCAGTTCTTC
CDR3: CASRRSSGFSDEQFF
size: .
V: TRBV6-6
D: TRBD2
J: TRBJ2-1

DNA: TGTGCCAGCGACAGGATATCGAACACTGAAGCTTTCTTT
CDR3: CASDRISNTEAFF
size: few
V: TRBV14
D: .
J: TRBJ1-1

DNA: TGTGCCAGCAGTTTTTCAGGGTATGGAACTAATGGCTACACCTTC
CDR3: CASSFSGYGTNGYTF
size: .
V: TRBV27
D: .
J: TRBJ1-2

DNA: TGTGCCAGCTCTCAAGACACGACCAACTATGGCTACACCTTC
CDR3: CASSQDTTNYGYTF
size: .
V: TRBV18
D: .
J: TRBJ1-2

DNA: TGCGCCAGCAGCACGGCAGGGGATTCACCCCTCCACTTT
CDR3: CASSTAGDSPLHF
size: .
V: TRBV5-1
D: .
J: TRBJ1-6

DNA: TGTGCCAGCAGTGAATCTCGGGCAGGGGAAGCTTTCTTT
CDR3: CASSESRAGEAFF
size: .
V: TRBV2
D: .
J: TRBJ1-1

DNA: TGTGCCAGCAGCTTAGATCCCGGGAACGAGCAGTACTTC
CDR3: CASSLDPGNEQYF
size: .
V: TRBV11-2
D: .
J: TRBJ2-7

DNA: TGTGCCAGCAGCTTGGCCGGAGGCGGTTCCTACGAGCAGTACTTC
CDR3: CASSLAGGGSYEQYF
size: .
V: TRBV5-4
D: .
J: TRBJ2-7

DNA: TGTGCCTGGAGTGTAGAATGGACTAGCGGGAGATATCGAACCGGGAATGAGCAGTTCTTC
CDR3: CAWSVEWTSGRYRTGNEQFF
size: .
V: TRBV30
D: TRBD2
J: TRBJ2-1

DNA: TGCGCCAGCAGCTTTCCCGGGGGGGAGACCCAGTACTTC
CDR3: CASSFPGGETQYF
size: .
V: TRBV5-1
D: TRBD2
J: TRBJ2-5

DNA: TGCGCCAGCAGCTTGGAAGCAAGCTCCTACGAGCAGTACTTC
CDR3: CASSLEASSYEQYF
size: once
V: TRBV5-1
D: .
J: TRBJ2-7

DNA: TGTGCCAGCAGCCGGACAGGGGGCACCAAAAACATTCAGTACTTC
CDR3: CASSRTGGTKNIQYF
size: .
V: TRBV6-2/TRBV6-3
D: TRBD1
J: TRBJ2-4

DNA: TGTGCCAGCAGCTTCTCGGGTGATTCCTACGAGCAGTACTTC
CDR3: CASSFSGDSYEQYF
size: .
V: TRBV5-6
D: .
J: TRBJ2-7

DNA: TGTGCCAGCAGTGTAGGACACCTAACGAACACTGAAGCTTTCTTT
CDR3: CASSVGHLTNTEAFF
size: .
V: TRBV6-6
D: .
J: TRBJ1-1